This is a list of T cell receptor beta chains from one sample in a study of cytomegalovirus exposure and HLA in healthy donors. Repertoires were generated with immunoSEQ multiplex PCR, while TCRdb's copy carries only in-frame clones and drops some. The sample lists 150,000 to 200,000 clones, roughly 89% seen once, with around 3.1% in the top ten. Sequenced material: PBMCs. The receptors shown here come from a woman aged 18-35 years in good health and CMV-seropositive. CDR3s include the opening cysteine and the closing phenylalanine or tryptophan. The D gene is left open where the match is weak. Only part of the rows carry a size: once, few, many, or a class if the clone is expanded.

CDR3: CASSFQAGGGYNEQFF; DNA: TGTGCCAGCAGTTTTCAAGCCGGGGGGGGCTACAATGAGCAGTTCTTC; V: TRBV7-8; D: TRBD2; size: .; J: TRBJ2-1
CDR3: CASSPQTGVFANTGELFF; DNA: TGCGCCAGCAGCCCTCAGACAGGGGTGTTCGCGAACACCGGGGAGCTGTTTTTT; V: TRBV5-1; D: TRBD1; size: .; J: TRBJ2-2
CDR3: CASSIAQDSVPNTGELFF; DNA: TGTGCCAGTAGTATAGCCCAAGACTCTGTCCCCAACACCGGGGAGCTGTTTTTT; V: TRBV19; D: .; size: .; J: TRBJ2-2
CDR3: CASSQESGGHTDTQYF; DNA: TGTGCCAGCAGCCAAGAAAGCGGGGGACACACAGATACGCAGTATTTT; V: TRBV4-2; D: TRBD2; size: .; J: TRBJ2-3
CDR3: CASSIRDRADPPQHF; DNA: TGTGCCAGTAGTATTCGGGACAGGGCCGATCCGCCCCAGCATTTT; V: TRBV19; D: TRBD1; size: .; J: TRBJ1-5
CDR3: CASSQELGSGGRTGTYGYTF; DNA: TGCGCCAGCAGCCAAGAATTGGGGAGCGGGGGGCGCACGGGGACCTATGGCTACACCTTC; V: TRBV4-3; D: .; size: .; J: TRBJ1-2
CDR3: CASSPQGDSYEQYF; DNA: TGTGCCAGCAGTCCACAGGGAGACTCCTACGAGCAGTACTTC; V: TRBV27; D: .; size: .; J: TRBJ2-7
CDR3: CASSLGAAGGGQPQHF; DNA: TGTGCCAGCAGCTTAGGTGCGGCAGGGGGAGGACAGCCCCAGCATTTT; V: TRBV11-2; D: TRBD1; size: few; J: TRBJ1-5
CDR3: CASGKTGLADDSYEQYF; DNA: TGTGCCAGCGGAAAGACCGGGCTAGCGGATGACTCCTACGAGCAGTACTTC; V: TRBV13; D: TRBD2; size: .; J: TRBJ2-7
CDR3: CASSGAGMAEAFF; DNA: TGTGCCAGCAGTGGGGCAGGGATGGCTGAAGCTTTCTTT; V: TRBV2; D: .; size: .; J: TRBJ1-1
CDR3: CASSIQGNQPQHF; DNA: TGTGCCAGCAGTATTCAGGGTAATCAGCCCCAGCATTTT; V: TRBV28; D: .; size: .; J: TRBJ1-5